A selection of T cell receptor beta chains follows, all from one sample in a study of CD8 T cells in ankylosing spondylitis. TCRdb re-analysed the 5' RACE reads in MiXCR, keeping a single row per CDR3 protein. The top ten clones hold about 30% of a sample with about 130,000 distinct CDR3 sequences, 17% of them seen once. The sample taken for sequencing was blood, either unsorted or a sorted T cell fraction (not recorded which). The source of these receptors is a male donor with ankylosing spondylitis. Both conserved end residues are part of each CDR3. Each record gives: CDR3 DNA, CDR3 protein, D gene, clone size, J gene, V gene. The D gene is left open where the match is weak. Where a row states a size, it is once, few, many or the class of an expanded clone; other rows omit it.

cdr3_nt: TGTGCCAGCAGTTGGTTCGGGACTAGCGGGAGGAAGAGCACCGGGGAGCTGTTTTTT
cdr3_aa: CASSWFGTSGRKSTGELFF
d_call: TRBD2
clone_size: few
j_call: TRBJ2-2
v_call: TRBV6-2/TRBV6-3

cdr3_nt: TGTGCCAGCAGTCCCGGAGAAATTAGCGGGAGTCCCCCGGCAGATACGCAGTATTTT
cdr3_aa: CASSPGEISGSPPADTQYF
d_call: TRBD2
clone_size: few
j_call: TRBJ2-3
v_call: TRBV27

cdr3_nt: TGCAGCGATTGGACAGGGGCCTACAATGAGCAGTTCTTC
cdr3_aa: CSDWTGAYNEQFF
d_call: TRBD1
clone_size: many
j_call: TRBJ2-1
v_call: TRBV29-1

cdr3_nt: TGTGCCAGCAGTTACCGCACCGGGACTAGCGGCACCGGGGAGCTGTTTTTT
cdr3_aa: CASSYRTGTSGTGELFF
d_call: TRBD2
clone_size: NA
j_call: TRBJ2-2
v_call: TRBV7-6

cdr3_nt: TGTGCCACCAGAGACGCAGCGGGAGAGGGTCAGTTCTTC
cdr3_aa: CATRDAAGEGQFF
d_call: TRBD2
clone_size: NA
j_call: TRBJ2-1
v_call: TRBV15

cdr3_nt: TGTGCCAGCAGCCAAGAACACTACGAGCAGTACTTC
cdr3_aa: CASSQEHYEQYF
d_call: NA
clone_size: NA
j_call: TRBJ2-7
v_call: TRBV3-1

cdr3_nt: TGTGCCAGCAGCCAAGTGATGGTGACTAGCGGGAGGGCCATAGTGGCCAACGTCCTGACTTTC
cdr3_aa: CASSQVMVTSGRAIVANVLTF
d_call: TRBD2
clone_size: NA
j_call: TRBJ2-6
v_call: TRBV3-1

cdr3_nt: TGTGCCAGCTCACCACCGCCAGCCACTGAAGCTTTCTTT
cdr3_aa: CASSPPPATEAFF
d_call: NA
clone_size: many
j_call: TRBJ1-1
v_call: TRBV18

cdr3_nt: TGTGCCACCAGCAGAGACAGGACTAGCGGTAACACAGATACGCAGTATTTT
cdr3_aa: CATSRDRTSGNTDTQYF
d_call: TRBD2
clone_size: NA
j_call: TRBJ2-3
v_call: TRBV15

cdr3_nt: TGTGCCAGCGCCCCCGGGACAGGGCGTTACGAGCAGTACTTC
cdr3_aa: CASAPGTGRYEQYF
d_call: TRBD1
clone_size: few
j_call: TRBJ2-7
v_call: TRBV6-2/TRBV6-3